These T cell receptor beta chains were read from a single sample in a study of radiation and T cells in renal cell carcinoma. Produced via immunoSEQ multiplex PCR; TCRdb's table is partial and in-frame only. This table holds under 65,000 clones, approximately 84% found once. The sequencing here drew on blood, taken from a patient whose treatment included radiotherapy and nephrectomy. These receptors were collected from a man aged 55 to 70 with renal cell carcinoma. CDR3s include the opening cysteine and the closing phenylalanine or tryptophan. A D gene is named only where the DNA matches it firmly. Not every row has a clone size; where given, it reads once, few, many or a size class.

D	size	V	J	DNA	CDR3
TRBD1	-	TRBV29-1	TRBJ1-4	TGCAGCGTTGGACAGGGGGGGGAAAAACTGTTTTTT	CSVGQGGEKLFF
-	few	TRBV30	TRBJ1-1	TGTGCCTGGAGTGTAGGGGGGCTGAACACTGAAGCTTTCTTT	CAWSVGGLNTEAFF
-	-	TRBV11-2	TRBJ2-7	TGTGCCAGCAGCGGGGGAACCTCCTACGAGCAGTACTTC	CASSGGTSYEQYF
-	-	TRBV14	TRBJ1-1	TGTGCCAGCAGCCAAGGAGTACTGAATAGTGCTTTCTTT	CASSQGVLNSAFF
-	-	TRBV10-3	TRBJ2-6	TGTGCCACCCCGGGGCCTCTCAGCTCTGGGGCCAACGTCCTGACTTTC	CATPGPLSSGANVLTF
-	-	TRBV18	TRBJ1-1	TGTGCCAGCTCACCACGGGATATGAACACTGAAGCTTTCTTT	CASSPRDMNTEAFF
-	-	TRBV7-9	TRBJ1-6	TGTGCCAGCAGCTCACAGGGCTATAATTCACCCCTCCACTTT	CASSSQGYNSPLHF
-	-	TRBV9	TRBJ2-1	TGTGCCAGCAGCGTAGGGAGAGTGGGTGGTTGGAATGAGCAGTTCTTC	CASSVGRVGGWNEQFF
TRBD1	-	TRBV19	TRBJ2-6	TGTGCCAGTAGGATACAGGGGTCTGGGGCCAACGTCCTGACTTTC	CASRIQGSGANVLTF
TRBD2	-	TRBV11-3	TRBJ2-5	TGTGCCAGCAGCTCTAGCGGGGAGGCGAAGACCCAGTACTTC	CASSSSGEAKTQYF
-	-	TRBV5-1	TRBJ2-1	TGCGCCAGCAGCTTGAGGGGGGAGGGCCACCATGAGCAGTTCTTC	CASSLRGEGHHEQFF
TRBD2	-	TRBV19	TRBJ2-7	TGTGCCAGTAGTTCCCGGGGCGCGGGGGGTGCCTACGAGCAGTACTTC	CASSSRGAGGAYEQYF
TRBD2	-	TRBV11-3	TRBJ2-1	TGTGCCAGCAGCTTGACGACTAGCGGAGGAGGGGAGTTCTTC	CASSLTTSGGGEFF
-	-	TRBV11-2	TRBJ2-1	TGTGCCAGCAGCTTAGACCCCAGCTCCTACAATGAGCAGTTCTTC	CASSLDPSSYNEQFF
TRBD1	-	TRBV5-1	TRBJ2-7	TGCGCCAGCAGCTTGGAGGCAGGGGGCGTCGACGAGCAGTACTTC	CASSLEAGGVDEQYF
-	-	TRBV4-3	TRBJ2-1	TGCGCCAGCAGCCAAGATATCATGCCTAGCCAACTAGAGCAGTTCTTC	CASSQDIMPSQLEQFF
-	-	TRBV13	TRBJ1-1	TGTGCCAGCAGCCAGGGTACTGAAGCTTTCTTT	CASSQGTEAFF
-	-	TRBV13	TRBJ1-4	TGTGCCAGCAGCTGGAGAGCAGATGAAAAACTGTTTTTT	CASSWRADEKLFF
TRBD1	-	TRBV5-1	TRBJ1-3	TGCGCCAGCAGCTACGCTCCGGGACAGGGGTTCTCTGGAAACACCATATATTTT	CASSYAPGQGFSGNTIYF
TRBD2	-	TRBV19	TRBJ2-1	TGTGCCAGTAGCGGGAGGGCCCATGAGCAGTTCTTC	CASSGRAHEQFF
-	-	TRBV9	TRBJ2-2	TGTGCCAGCAGCGTAGAGGGACCCGACCGGGAGCTGTTTTTT	CASSVEGPDRELFF
-	-	TRBV4-3	TRBJ2-7	TGCGCCAGCAGCCAAGAAGTTGCTGGTGGCTACGAGCAGTACTTC	CASSQEVAGGYEQYF
-	-	TRBV12-5	TRBJ2-1	TGTGCTAGTGGTTTGGTTGAGCTCGTCATCTCCTACAATGAGCAGTTCTTC	CASGLVELVISYNEQFF
-	few	TRBV6-1	TRBJ1-1	TGTGCCAGCAAGCACGGGACTTCGGTCACTGAAGCTTTCTTT	CASKHGTSVTEAFF
-	-	TRBV6-5	TRBJ2-2	TGTGCCAGCAGTTACACTAGCTCCGGGGAGCTGTTTTTT	CASSYTSSGELFF
-	-	TRBV10-3	TRBJ1-1	TGTGCCATCACCGAGACAGGGAACACTGAAGCTTTCTTT	CAITETGNTEAFF
-	-	TRBV9	TRBJ1-1	TGTGCCAGCAGCGTAGCGGTTGACCGGACTGAAGCTTTCTTT	CASSVAVDRTEAFF
-	-	TRBV7-9	TRBJ2-6	TGTGCCAGCAGCTACAGGGAGAGCTCTGGGGCCAACGTCCTGACTTTC	CASSYRESSGANVLTF
-	few	TRBV20-1	TRBJ2-3	TGCAGTGCTAGAACCACAGATACGCAGTATTTT	CSARTTDTQYF
TRBD2	-	TRBV7-7	TRBJ2-2	TGTGCCAGCAGCCCGGAACCGGGACTAGCGGGAGGAGTGGCCGGGGAGCTGTTTTTT	CASSPEPGLAGGVAGELFF
TRBD2	-	TRBV5-4	TRBJ2-5	TGTGCCAGCAGCTCGGCAAGGCTAGCGGTCCTTCAAGAGACCCAGTACTTC	CASSSARLAVLQETQYF
-	-	TRBV29-1	TRBJ2-7	TGCAGCCCCCACCCCCGGGACCCTCTTAACTATTACGAGCAGTACTTC	CSPHPRDPLNYYEQYF
-	-	TRBV11-2	TRBJ2-2	TGTGCCAGCAGTCCATGGGGGACCGGGGAGCTGTTTTTT	CASSPWGTGELFF
TRBD2	-	TRBV7-9	TRBJ2-3	TGTGCCAGCAGCCGGACTAGTTTCGCAGATACGCAGTATTTT	CASSRTSFADTQYF
-	-	TRBV7-2	TRBJ1-1	TGTGCCAGCAGCCCGGTAGGAGTGAACACTGAAGCTTTCTTT	CASSPVGVNTEAFF
-	-	TRBV19	TRBJ2-5	TGTGCCAGTAGTACCCTAGGCCAAGAGACCCAGTACTTC	CASSTLGQETQYF
-	once	TRBV9	TRBJ1-4	TGTGCCAGCAGCCCGAGGGGGAGGGTTTCAGCAACTAATGAAAAACTGTTTTTT	CASSPRGRVSATNEKLFF
TRBD1	-	TRBV19	TRBJ1-2	TGTGCCAGTAGTGCTCGACAGGGAGGCTATGGCTACACCTTC	CASSARQGGYGYTF
TRBD2	-	TRBV25-1	TRBJ2-5	TGTGCCTCGAGTCCGAGTGGGACTAGCGGAAAACAAGAGACCCAGTACTTC	CASSPSGTSGKQETQYF
TRBD2	-	TRBV9	TRBJ2-3	TGTGCCAGCAGCCCTAGCGGGGGTCGAGATACGCAGTATTTT	CASSPSGGRDTQYF
TRBD2	-	TRBV10-3	TRBJ2-5	TGTGCCATCAGTGACGTAGCGGGAGGGAAAGAGACCCAGTACTTC	CAISDVAGGKETQYF
-	-	TRBV30	TRBJ1-2	TGTGCCTGGAGTGTAGGGCAGAGCTATGGCTACACCTTC	CAWSVGQSYGYTF
-	-	TRBV11-2	TRBJ1-1	TGTGCCAGCAGCTTCGGGTGGGAGGATCCTGAAGCTTTCTTT	CASSFGWEDPEAFF
-	-	TRBV9	TRBJ1-1	TGTGCCAGCAGCTTACTAGGGGGGGCTGAAGCTTTCTTT	CASSLLGGAEAFF
-	-	TRBV19	TRBJ1-1	TGTGCCAGTAGTATAAGGACCACAGGGATCACTGAAGCTTTCTTT	CASSIRTTGITEAFF
-	-	TRBV7-9	TRBJ2-5	TGTGCCAGCAGCGTAAACGGGGGCGGGGAGACCCAGTACTTC	CASSVNGGGETQYF
-	-	TRBV5-4	TRBJ1-2	TGTGCCAGCAGCTTAGGGGATGATGGCTACACCTTC	CASSLGDDGYTF
-	-	TRBV9	TRBJ1-1	TGTGCCAGCAGCCCCACCCAGTCCCCAAGGACTGAAGCTTTCTTT	CASSPTQSPRTEAFF
-	-	TRBV5-5	TRBJ1-1	TGTGCCAGCAGCTTGGACGGGCCTGAAGCTTTCTTT	CASSLDGPEAFF
TRBD1	-	TRBV7-2	TRBJ1-1	TGTGCCAGCAGCTTACCCCAGGGGGCTGTTGAAGCTTTCTTT	CASSLPQGAVEAFF
-	-	TRBV21-1	TRBJ2-1	TGTGCCAGCAGGCCGGGACAGGGTTACAATGAGCAGTTCTTC	CASRPGQGYNEQFF
TRBD2	-	TRBV5-8	TRBJ2-1	TGTGCCAGCAGCTCCCAAAAGGGACTTGCGGGAGGGGTGCAGTTCTTC	CASSSQKGLAGGVQFF
-	-	TRBV18	TRBJ2-6	TGTGCCAGCTCACCACTACAGGGAGCTGGGGCCAACGTCCTGACTTTC	CASSPLQGAGANVLTF
-	-	TRBV6-1	TRBJ1-4	TGTGCCAGCACCCAAGAGGGGTTAGCTAATGAAAAACTGTTTTTT	CASTQEGLANEKLFF
TRBD1	-	TRBV25-1	TRBJ1-1	TGTGCCAGCAGTGAATCTAGGACAGGGAGAGGGAACACTGAAGCTTTCTTT	CASSESRTGRGNTEAFF
-	-	TRBV30	TRBJ1-2	TGTGCCTCCAATGGGGGTCAGGCAACGGGTGGCTACACCTTC	CASNGGQATGGYTF
-	-	TRBV7-7	TRBJ2-1	TGTGCCAGCAGCTTAGAGCTGCGGGGATACAATGAGCAGTTCTTC	CASSLELRGYNEQFF
-	-	TRBV11-3	TRBJ1-1	TGTGCCAGCAGCTTAGATTCGGGACGGACAACTGAAGCTTTCTTT	CASSLDSGRTTEAFF
TRBD1	-	TRBV10-3	TRBJ1-2	TGTGCCATCAGTGAGGGACAGGGCCTTGGAGGCTACACCTTC	CAISEGQGLGGYTF
TRBD1	-	TRBV9	TRBJ2-1	TGTGCCAGCAGCGTAGAATCAGGGGGCAATGAGCAGTTCTTC	CASSVESGGNEQFF